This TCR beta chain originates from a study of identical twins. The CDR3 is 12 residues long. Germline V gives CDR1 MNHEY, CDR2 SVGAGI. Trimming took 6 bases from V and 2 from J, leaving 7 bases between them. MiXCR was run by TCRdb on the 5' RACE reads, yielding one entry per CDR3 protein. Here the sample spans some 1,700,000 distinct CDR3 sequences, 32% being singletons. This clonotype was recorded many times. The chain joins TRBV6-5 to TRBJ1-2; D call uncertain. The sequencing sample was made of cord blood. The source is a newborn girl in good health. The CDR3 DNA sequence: TGTGCCAGCAGGCGCGACAACTATGGCTACACCTTC. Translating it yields CASRRDNYGYTF.